What follows are 19 T cell receptor beta chains derived from one specimen sequenced in a study of blood T cell repertoires in COVID-19. Method: immunoSEQ multiplex PCR; TCRdb's copy keeps in-frame clones and lacks some. The sample carries 45,000 to 55,000 clones, 75% to 90% recorded once. The sequenced sample was peripheral blood. These receptors were taken from a human donor in a cohort sampled during active COVID-19.

The chain employs TRBV30 and TRBJ1-6, with D possibly TRBD1 on 5 matching bases. This CDR3 is built from 15 residues. From germline, CDR1 is GTSNPN and CDR2 SVGIG (reference sequence). V lost 4 bases and J lost 10, with 20 bases in between. DNA of the CDR3: TGTGCCTGGACCCGAGGTCAGGGTAAGGTATCACCCCTCCACTTT. Its translation: CAWTRGQGKVSPLHF.

The chain recombines TRBV25-1 with TRBJ1-2, with a weak D call TRBD1 (5 bases). The CDR3 runs 12 residues. Germline CDR1 is MGHDK and CDR2 is SYGVNS. V gave up 6 bases and J gave up 2 bases, with 7 bases separating them. The CDR3 sequence: CASSGGNYGYTF. The CDR3 DNA sequence: TGTGCCAGCAGCGGGGGAAACTATGGCTACACCTTC.

This clone appeared a few times. V and J are TRBV7-9 and TRBJ2-1; D is undetermined. The CDR3 is 15 residues long. Germline V gene data show CDR1 as SEHNR and CDR2 as FQNEAQ (reference sequence). The ends were cut back, 5 bases at V and 7 bases at J, with 18 bases in the middle. In DNA form, the CDR3 reads TGTGCCAGCAGCCTACTTTTCCCCATATCGAATGAGCAGTTCTTC. This translates into CASSLLFPISNEQFF.

This chain connects TRBV6-1 to TRBJ2-3, with D possibly TRBD2 on 6 matching bases. Germline loops: CDR1 MNHNS, CDR2 SASEGT. The CDR3 has 16 residues. With 4 bases removed from V and 0 bases from J, the gap between germline ends came to 14 bases. The CDR3 coding sequence is TGTGCCAGCAGTGGGTGGCGGGGAACTAGCACAGATACGCAGTATTTT. Its protein is CASSGWRGTSTDTQYF.

The rearrangement uses TRBV19 and TRBJ1-6; 10 nucleotides line up with TRBD1. The V and J ends lost 1 base and 10 bases, in that order; junction bases with no gene match: 4. CDR1 and CDR2 from the germline V gene are LNHDA and SQIVND (reference sequence). This CDR3 contains 15 residues. Here the CDR3 DNA reads TGTGCCAGTAGTATAGGACAGGGGGCATCGTCACCCCTCCACTTT. Translated: CASSIGQGASSPLHF.

The chain joins TRBV18 to TRBJ1-1; 7 bases align to TRBD1. Germline CDR1 and CDR2: KGHSH and LQKENI. CDR3 length equals 14 residues. V gave up 3 bases and J gave up 4 bases; unmatched junction bases: 5. The CDR3 sequence: CASSPNQGGTEAFF. CDR3 DNA sequence: TGTGCCAGCTCACCGAACCAGGGGGGCACTGAAGCTTTCTTT.

Note on this clone: The junction departs from the called germline gene at one end, perhaps through a read error. This chain connects TRBV6-2 or TRBV6-3 to TRBJ1-1, with a weak D call TRBD1 (5 bases). This CDR3 contains 14 residues. The germline V gene has CDR1 MNHEY and CDR2 SVGEGT. CDR3 nucleotide sequence: TGTGCCAGCAGTTACAGGGGAAGGAACATTGAAGCTTTCTTT. The encoded protein is CASSYRGRNIEAFF.

The chain carries TRBV11-3 and TRBJ2-3; 9 bases align to TRBD2. CDR3 length: 17 amino acids. J gave up 1 base and V 1 base, and 6 bases lay outside the gene matches. Germline V gives CDR1 SGHNT, CDR2 YENEEA. DNA of the CDR3: TGTGCCAGCAGCTTAGGAGCGGGGGGCCTGGGCACAGATACGCAGTATTTT. Amino acid sequence: CASSLGAGGLGTDTQYF.

The chain joins TRBV9 to TRBJ1-6; D is possibly TRBD1 (6 bases). CDR1 and CDR2 (germline): SGDLS, YYNGEE. The CDR3 covers 15 residues. V was pared by 6 bases and J by 5 bases, with 15 bases between. The chain's CDR3 is CASKGGASDNSPLHF. In DNA form, the CDR3 reads TGTGCCAGCAAGGGGGGGGCATCGGATAATTCACCCCTCCACTTT.

The V gene is TRBV7-9, the J gene TRBJ1-2; no reliable D call. CDR1 and CDR2 from the germline V gene are SEHNR and FQNEAQ (reference sequence). The CDR3 is made up of 18 amino acids. Trimming removed 1 base from V and 4 bases from J, with 22 bases in between. As DNA, the CDR3 is TGTGCCAGCAGCTTAGAAGGATGGGCAAGGTCAATAGGCTATGGCTACACCTTC. Residues: CASSLEGWARSIGYGYTF.

The CDR3 protein is CASSYAVGAWKLFF. CDR3 DNA sequence: TGTGCCAGCAGTTACGCCGTGGGAGCGTGGAAACTGTTTTTT. The J gene is TRBJ1-4, the V gene TRBV6-6; unclear D gene. The CDR3 runs 14 residues. Germline CDR1 reads MNHNY; CDR2 reads SVGAGI (reference sequence). The ends were cut back, 2 bases at V and 11 bases at J, with 15 bases in the middle.

The chain uses TRBV6-6 and TRBJ2-4, with 7 positions matching TRBD1. This CDR3 region has 14 residues. The trim removed 2 bases at V and 5 bases at J, leaving 3 bases unmatched. Germline V gives CDR1 MNHNY, CDR2 SVGAGI (reference sequence). The CDR3 DNA follows: TGTGCCAGCAGTTACCCGGACAGGCAAAACATTCAGTACTTC. It yields the protein CASSYPDRQNIQYF.

The chain recombines TRBV5-8 with TRBJ2-7, with D perhaps matching TRBD1 (8 bases). The CDR3 extends over 15 amino acids. Trimming stripped 5 bases from V and 3 bases from J, with 18 bases between. Germline CDR1 SGHTS, CDR2 YDEGEE. CDR3 protein: CASREWGGTGYEQYF. For the CDR3, the DNA is TGTGCCAGCAGAGAATGGGGGGGGACAGGCTACGAGCAGTACTTC.

The chain carries TRBV5-5 and TRBJ2-2, with 8 positions matching TRBD2. In germline, CDR1 is SGHKS, CDR2 YYEKEE (reference sequence). J was trimmed by 1 base and V by 1 base; bases with no gene match: 15. The CDR3 totals 20 residues. CDR3 protein: CASSLRPAPTGGQNTGELFF. The CDR3 nucleotides are TGTGCCAGCAGCTTGCGGCCGGCCCCTACGGGGGGGCAGAACACCGGGGAGCTGTTTTTT.

This clone came up once. The chain combines TRBV19 with TRBJ2-7, with TRBD1 matching over 9 bases. Germline values: CDR1 LNHDA, CDR2 SQIVND (reference sequence). The CDR3 is 15 residues long. V lost 5 bases to trimming and J lost 0 bases; unmatched junction nucleotides: 5. CDR3 DNA sequence: TGTGCCAGTAGTCCCAGACAGGGGGTCTCCTACGAGCAGTACTTC. Translation: CASSPRQGVSYEQYF.

The V call is TRBV27, the J call TRBJ1-1, with a possible D match to TRBD1 (6 bases). Germline assignment: CDR1 MNHEY and CDR2 SMNVEV (reference sequence). CDR3 size: 14 residues. V gave up 8 bases and J gave up 0 bases, with 13 bases separating them. CDR3 sequence: CASGRDTLNTEAFF. The CDR3, as DNA: TGTGCCAGCGGCAGGGACACTCTGAACACTGAAGCTTTCTTT.

The chain carries TRBV5-6 and TRBJ1-1, with 8 bases lining up with TRBD1. CDR3 length: 15 residues. Per germline, CDR1 SGHDT and CDR2 YYEEEE. Germline trimming cut 5 bases from V and 3 bases from J; bases unmatched to any gene: 9. CDR3 coding DNA: TGTGCCAGCAGTGCGTCAGGGGGCGCGCACACTGAAGCTTTCTTT. Encoded protein: CASSASGGAHTEAFF.

In this sample, this clone turned up once. The chain combines TRBV7-2 with TRBJ2-4, with D unresolved. This CDR3 contains 14 residues. Germline V gene sequence: CDR1 SGHTA, CDR2 FQGNSA. V lost 4 bases and J 0 bases, leaving 7 bases between the germline ends. The CDR3 sequence: CASSSRVAKNIQYF. The CDR3 nucleotides read TGTGCCAGCAGCTCTCGCGTAGCCAAAAACATTCAGTACTTC.

This clone showed up just a few times. The CDR3 here is CASSSDSSGDLSNQPQHF. CDR3 nucleotides: TGTGCCAGCAGCTCGGACAGTTCAGGTGACCTTAGCAATCAGCCCCAGCATTTT. V is TRBV11-2 and J is TRBJ1-5; a weak D match, TRBD1 (6 bases). CDR3 length equals 18 residues. The V gene lost 4 bases and the J gene lost 0 bases, with 19 bases spanning the gap. The germline gives CDR1 SGHAT, CDR2 FQNNGV.